The 29 T cell receptor beta chains reported below all come from one sample, sequenced in a study of T cell changes during pregnancy in multiple sclerosis. Produced via immunoSEQ multiplex PCR; TCRdb's table is partial and in-frame only. The sample includes fewer than 70,000 clones, roughly 90% of them seen just once. The sequenced sample was peripheral blood, obtained in the third trimester of pregnancy. These receptors were taken from a female donor with multiple sclerosis, enrolled in a pregnancy study.

The rearrangement joins TRBV5-4 to TRBJ2-1, with 7 nucleotides matching TRBD1. This CDR3 comprises 14 residues. Trimming took 4 bases from V and 6 from J; bases not matched to a gene: 7. Germline CDR1 SGHNT, CDR2 YYREEE (reference sequence). CDR3 coding DNA: TGTGCCAGCAGCCCGAGACAGGGTGGCAATGAGCAGTTCTTC. Protein product: CASSPRQGGNEQFF. The complete variable domain, with remaining parts taken from reference TRBV5-4 and TRBJ2-1, reads ETGVTQSPTHLIKTRGQQVTLRCSSQSGHNTVSWYQQALGQGPQFIFQYYREEENGRGNFPPRFSGLQFPNYSSELNVNALELDDSALYLCASSPRQGGNEQFFGPGTRLTVL.

The chain links TRBV11-3 to TRBJ1-1; D gene uncertain. Looked up from germline, CDR1 is SGHNT and CDR2 is YENEEA. Trimming left V 5 bases short and J 5 bases short, with 12 bases between. The CDR3 spans 13 residues. CDR3 loop: CASSHTRETEAFF. The CDR3, as DNA: TGTGCCAGCAGCCATACCCGGGAGACTGAAGCTTTCTTT.

CDR3 in DNA: TGCGCCAGCAGCTTGGGGGCCGTTTCCTACGAGCAGTACTTC. Its protein product is CASSLGAVSYEQYF. J is TRBJ2-7 and V is TRBV5-1; D not resolved. V was cut by 0 bases and J by 1 base, with 8 bases left in between. The germline V gene has CDR1 SGHRS and CDR2 YFSETQ. The CDR3 has 14 residues.

The J gene is TRBJ2-7, the V gene TRBV10-3; D may be TRBD1 (5 bases). The germline V and J ends were trimmed by 7 bases and 4 bases, with 8 bases remaining between them. From germline, CDR1 is ENHRY and CDR2 SYGVKD. The CDR3 totals 11 residues. The CDR3 protein is CAIMSGYEQYF. The CDR3 nucleotides are TGTGCCATCATGTCAGGGTACGAGCAGTACTTC.

The sample holds a few counts of this clone. The genes are TRBV18 and TRBJ1-2; 7 bases line up with TRBD1. The CDR3 loop spans 15 amino acids. J was trimmed by 4 bases and V by 3 bases; bases with no gene match: 8. The V gene's germline CDR1 is KGHSH and CDR2 LQKENI. CDR3 bases: TGTGCCAGCTCACCCCGGACAGGTTCCTCCTATGGCTACACCTTC. The encoded protein is CASSPRTGSSYGYTF.

Turning to this clone: At one of its ends the junction is not consistent with the germline gene, which may arise from a read error. The genes are TRBV7-7 and TRBJ1-5, with 11 bases fitting TRBD1. Germline CDR1 SSHAT, CDR2 FNYEAQ (reference sequence). The CDR3 totals 19 residues. CDR3 sequence reads: CASSLVRTGGKYSNQPQHF. Here the CDR3 DNA reads TGTGCTAGCAGCTTGGTGAGGACAGGGGGCAAATATAGCAATCAGCCCCAGCATTTT.

This sequence joins TRBV11-3 and TRBJ2-2; a possible D gene is TRBD2 (5 bases). Trimming took off 0 bases at V and 7 bases at J, with 9 bases between the two ends. Germline V gene data show CDR1 as SGHNT and CDR2 as YENEEA. CDR3 size: 14 residues. CDR3 sequence (DNA): TGTGCCAGCAGCTTAGATTCTCGGGGCGGGGAGCTGTTTTTT. This codes for CASSLDSRGGELFF.

The chain couples TRBV5-5 to TRBJ1-2; TRBD1 is a possible D gene (5 bases). Per germline, CDR1 SGHKS and CDR2 YYEKEE (reference sequence). The CDR3 length is 14 residues. V was trimmed by 3 bases and J by 4 bases, leaving 13 bases between them. The CDR3 is CASSSWVGGYGYTF. Here the CDR3 DNA reads TGTGCCAGCAGCTCTTGGGTCGGGGGCTATGGCTACACCTTC. Full variable domain (outside the CDR3, taken from reference TRBV5-5 and TRBJ1-2): DAGVTQSPTHLIKTRGQQVTLRCSPISGHKSVSWYQQVLGQGPQFIFQYYEKEERGRGNFPDRFSARQFPNYSSELNVNALLLGDSALYLCASSSWVGGYGYTFGSGTRLTVV.

This clone was seen just once. The rearrangement links TRBV6-1 to TRBJ1-1, with D possibly matching TRBD1 (5 bases). V lost 2 bases and J lost 0, with 13 bases in between. CDR3 length equals 16 residues. CDR1 and CDR2 (germline): MNHNS, SASEGT. CDR3 region: CASSERQIFMNTEAFF. The CDR3 DNA reads TGTGCCAGCAGTGAACGACAGATATTCATGAACACTGAAGCTTTCTTT.

This chain joins TRBV7-9 and TRBJ1-1, with D tentatively TRBD1 (6 bases). V was clipped by 11 bases and J by 1 base, with 11 bases between them. The CDR3 totals 12 residues. The germline V gene has CDR1 SEHNR and CDR2 FQNEAQ (reference sequence). In DNA, the CDR3 is TGTGCCGGCCAACAGGGGAACACTGAAGCTTTCTTT. Encoded protein: CAGQQGNTEAFF.

The rearrangement joins TRBV9 to TRBJ1-3, with 7 bases aligning to TRBD1. The ends lost 2 bases at V and 4 bases at J; junction bases unmatched: 6. In germline, CDR1 is SGDLS, CDR2 YYNGEE. The CDR3 is 15 amino acids. The CDR3 DNA is TGTGCCAGCAGCGTTCAGGGGGGCGGGGGAAACACCATATATTTT. It codes for CASSVQGGGGNTIYF.

V gene TRBV28 combines with J gene TRBJ2-7, with D tentatively TRBD1 (8 bases). Germline values: CDR1 MDHEN, CDR2 SYDVKM. The CDR3 has 13 amino acids. V was cut by 5 bases and J by 3 bases, with 11 bases left in between. This chain's CDR3 is CASSTGGVYEQYF. In nucleotides, the CDR3 is TGTGCCAGCAGTACAGGGGGGGTCTACGAGCAGTACTTC. Combining the CDR3 with reference TRBV28 and TRBJ2-7 gives the whole variable domain DVKVTQSSRYLVKRTGEKVFLECVQDMDHENMFWYRQDPGLGLRLIYFSYDVKMKEKGDIPEGYSVSREKKERFSLILESASTNQTSMYLCASSTGGVYEQYFGPGTRLTVT.

V is TRBV19 and J is TRBJ2-7, with 9 bases matching TRBD1. Germline assignment: CDR1 LNHDA and CDR2 SQIVND (reference sequence). J lost 2 bases, V lost 9 bases, and 5 bases had no gene match. The CDR3 consists of 13 residues. CDR3 sequence reads: CASARDRAYEQYF. For the CDR3, the DNA is TGTGCCAGCGCCCGGGACAGGGCCTACGAGCAGTACTTC. The full variable domain, with the rest looked up from reference TRBV19 and TRBJ2-7, is DGGITQSPKYLFRKEGQNVTLSCEQNLNHDAMYWYRQDPGQGLRLIYYSQIVNDFQKGDIAEGYSVSREKKESFPLTVTSAQKNPTAFYLCASARDRAYEQYFGPGTRLTVT.

The chain carries TRBV9 and TRBJ2-7; D remains ambiguous. Per germline, CDR1 SGDLS and CDR2 YYNGEE. This CDR3 is 15 amino acids long. Trimming left V 5 bases short and J 2 bases short, with 17 bases between. In DNA form, the CDR3 reads TGTGCCAGCAGTTTCAACGGTGGTCCGACCTACGAGCAGTACTTC. The encoded protein is CASSFNGGPTYEQYF.

The chain uses TRBV2 and TRBJ1-2; D remains unclear. The CDR3 loop spans 11 amino acids. V was pared by 6 bases and J by 8 bases, with 10 bases between. Germline V gene lookup returns CDR1 SNHLY and CDR2 FYNNEI. The CDR3 is CASRWELGYTF. The CDR3 nucleotides are TGTGCCAGCAGGTGGGAGTTGGGCTACACCTTC.

The chain joins TRBV2 to TRBJ2-3, with 11 bases that match TRBD2. V lost 5 bases to trimming and J lost 4 bases; unmatched junction nucleotides: 8. This CDR3 is built from 16 residues. Germline-derived CDR1 and CDR2 are SNHLY and FYNNEI. The CDR3 DNA reads TGTGCCAGCAGTTTTAGCGGGGGGGCCGGGGCAGATACGCAGTATTTT. It translates to CASSFSGGAGADTQYF. The variable domain in full, with the rest retrieved from reference TRBV2 and TRBJ2-3, is EPEVTQTPSHQVTQMGQEVILRCVPISNHLYFYWYRQILGQKVEFLVSFYNNEISEKSEIFDDQFSVERPDGSNFTLKIRSTKLEDSAMYFCASSFSGGAGADTQYFGPGTRLTVL.

The chain employs TRBV29-1 and TRBJ1-1; D remains unclear. Trimming shortened V by 2 bases and J by 1 base, and 11 bases separated the two germline ends. Germline V lookup: CDR1 SQVTM, CDR2 ANQGSEA. The CDR3 covers 14 residues. The CDR3 DNA reads as TGCAGCGTTGAACCCCCAGGTCGGAACACTGAAGCTTTCTTT. As protein: CSVEPPGRNTEAFF.

The chain couples TRBV5-1 to TRBJ1-2; a possible D gene is TRBD1 (5 bases). The germline V and J ends were trimmed by 1 base and 4 bases, with 8 bases remaining between them. Germline lookup yields CDR1 SGHRS and CDR2 YFSETQ. The CDR3 contains 13 residues. CDR3 loop: CASSLPTVYGYTF. The CDR3 DNA follows: TGCGCCAGCAGCTTGCCGACAGTCTATGGCTACACCTTC.

The chain combines TRBV9 with TRBJ2-3, with 12 bases aligning to TRBD2. This CDR3 has 16 residues. Germline assignment: CDR1 SGDLS and CDR2 YYNGEE. V shed 2 bases, J shed 7 bases, and the junction held 8 bases outside the gene matches. In nucleotides, the CDR3 is TGTGCCAGCAGCGTCCTCGCTAGCGGGGGGGCCTATACGCAGTATTTT. Protein product: CASSVLASGGAYTQYF.

A single count supports this clone. The gene calls are TRBV2 and TRBJ2-5, with 11 bases lining up with TRBD2. V trimming: 5 bases; J trimming: 3 bases; junction bases outside the gene matches: 2. The germline gives CDR1 SNHLY, CDR2 FYNNEI. The CDR3 extends over 14 amino acids. The CDR3, as DNA: TGTGCCAGCAGTTTAGCGGGGGGGAAAGAGACCCAGTACTTC. Amino acid sequence: CASSLAGGKETQYF.

This clone came up a few times. V usage is TRBV5-1 and J usage is TRBJ2-1, with 12 bases aligning to TRBD2. Germline V CDR1 and CDR2: SGHRS, YFSETQ. The V segment lost 0 bases and the J segment 9 bases; nucleotides outside the gene matches: 4. This CDR3 has 15 amino acids. The CDR3 is CASSLGLAGEVEQFF. CDR3 coding DNA: TGCGCCAGCAGCTTGGGACTAGCGGGGGAGGTTGAGCAGTTCTTC.

The V call is TRBV7-6, the J call TRBJ1-2; the match to TRBD1 covers 7 bases. The CDR3 extends over 19 amino acids. Germline trimming cut 1 base from V and 3 bases from J; bases unmatched to any gene: 17. Germline V gives CDR1 SGHVS, CDR2 FNYEAQ. The CDR3 nucleotides are TGTGCCAGCAGCTTAGAAGCGGCAGAGGGGGCGGCCAGGGACTATGGCTACACCTTC. This codes for CASSLEAAEGAARDYGYTF. Full variable domain (missing parts from reference TRBV7-6 and TRBJ1-2): GAGVSQSPRYKVTKRGQDVALRCDPISGHVSLYWYRQALGQGPEFLTYFNYEAQQDKSGLPNDRFSAERPEGSISTLTIQRTEQRDSAMYRCASSLEAAEGAARDYGYTFGSGTRLTVV.

The V call is TRBV5-1, the J call TRBJ1-1, with D perhaps TRBD1 (5 bases). The CDR3 covers 15 residues. The V end lost 0 bases, the J end lost 5 bases, and 14 bases lay between the germline ends. From germline, CDR1 is SGHRS and CDR2 YFSETQ. In DNA, the CDR3 is TGCGCCAGCAGCTTGGATCAGGGTGGAGGGACTGAAGCTTTCTTT. Translating gives CASSLDQGGGTEAFF.

This chain links TRBV5-1 with TRBJ2-1, with D possibly being TRBD1 (7 bases). V was cut by 2 bases and J by 1 base, with 16 bases left in between. This CDR3 is built from 17 residues. Germline assignment: CDR1 SGHRS and CDR2 YFSETQ. In DNA, the CDR3 is TGCGCCAGCAGCTTCAGACCAGGGGGGTTATCCTACAATGAGCAGTTCTTC. Amino acids: CASSFRPGGLSYNEQFF.

As DNA, the CDR3 is TGTGCCAGCAGCCCGACCGGGACGGGGGGGAAGGAGACCCAGTACTTC. Its translation: CASSPTGTGGKETQYF. The chain employs TRBV13 and TRBJ2-5; 8 nucleotides agree with TRBD2. The V gene end was trimmed by 5 bases and the J gene end by 5 bases; junction bases not matched to a gene: 13. Germline V gene sequence: CDR1 PRHDT, CDR2 FYEKMQ (reference sequence). The CDR3 loop spans 16 amino acids.

The chain recombines TRBV19 with TRBJ1-1; TRBD1 matches at 7 bases. CDR1 is LNHDA and CDR2 is SQIVND in the germline V gene (reference sequence). This CDR3 has 13 amino acids. Unmatched junction bases numbered 8, after V lost 5 bases and J lost 8 bases. CDR3 bases: TGTGCCAGTAGTGCGTACAGGGGATTCGAAGCTTTCTTT. Residues: CASSAYRGFEAFF. The full variable domain, rest sourced from reference TRBV19 and TRBJ1-1, is DGGITQSPKYLFRKEGQNVTLSCEQNLNHDAMYWYRQDPGQGLRLIYYSQIVNDFQKGDIAEGYSVSREKKESFPLTVTSAQKNPTAFYLCASSAYRGFEAFFGQGTRLTVV.

The chain uses TRBV2 and TRBJ1-1, with 7 bases identical to TRBD1. This CDR3 is built from 14 residues. The J segment lost 7 bases and the V segment lost 7 bases, leaving 12 bases of the junction unmatched. The germline V gene encodes CDR1 SNHLY and CDR2 FYNNEI. CDR3 in amino acids: CASKERGGVGEAFF. For the CDR3, the DNA is TGTGCCAGCAAGGAGAGAGGGGGCGTCGGTGAAGCTTTCTTT.

J is TRBJ2-7 and V is TRBV5-6; 11 nucleotides agree with TRBD2. J gave up 5 bases and V 0 bases, and 7 bases lay outside the gene matches. The length of the CDR3 is 16 residues. Germline-derived CDR1 and CDR2 are SGHDT and YYEEEE. Here the CDR3 reads CASSLGASGGWNEQYF. The CDR3 DNA is TGTGCCAGCAGCTTGGGTGCTAGCGGGGGGTGGAACGAGCAGTACTTC.

The chain couples TRBV5-1 to TRBJ1-6, with a tentative D call TRBD1 (5 bases). The CDR3 runs to 15 residues. Germline V gene data show CDR1 as SGHRS and CDR2 as YFSETQ. Trimming pared 0 bases from V and 4 bases from J, leaving 8 bases between. CDR3 bases: TGCGCCAGCAGCTTGGCCGGGACTTATAATTCACCCCTCCACTTT. This encodes CASSLAGTYNSPLHF.